In its sample, the clone carrying this TCR beta chain was seen many times. What it recognizes is unknown. The germline V and J ends were trimmed by 4 bases and 4 bases, with 16 bases remaining between them. The CDR3 length is 16 residues. Germline loops: CDR1 SGHVS, CDR2 FQNEAQ. The data stem from a study of breast tumors, draining lymph nodes, adjacent tissues. TCRdb fed the multiplex PCR reads into MiXCR, producing one record per CDR3 protein. In the table there are some 47,000 distinct CDR3 sequences, around 45% of which are singletons. General study findings and limits: That most tumor T cells come from lymph nodes remained unproven. Most tumor T cells seemingly derive from lymph node, then expand in tumor. Tumor and nontumor repertoires were significantly more similar in luminal-like than in basal-like breast cancer. Tumors had less TCR diversity than lymph nodes, more than nontumor tissue.

The sequence derives from a female donor with breast cancer. Some clones in this sample may be carry-over from other donors' samples. This rearrangement joins TRBV7-8 to TRBJ2-2; tentatively, D is TRBD2 (6 bases). Sequencing was carried out using breast tumor tissue. DNA for the CDR3: TGTGCCAGCAGCTACTTGGGGGGAGGAAGCACCGGGGAGCTGTTTTTT. As protein: CASSYLGGGSTGELFF.